This passage covers 19 T cell receptor beta chains from one sample sequenced in a study of T cells in AML relapse after transplant. TCR alpha and beta chains were amplified from RNA by modified RACE PCR. TCRdb independently ran MiXCR on the PCR reads; one entry per CDR3 protein. The repertoire holds over a thousand distinct CDR3 sequences, with approximately 7% as singletons. The material sequenced was bone marrow, either the whole sample or a sorted T cell fraction (not recorded which), taken in complete remission. The source is a human donor who had a stem cell transplant for acute myeloid leukemia. Some T cells may be transferred from the graft donor.

About this clonotype itself: One end of the junction is discordant with germline, which a read error may explain. The V call is TRBV7-2, the J call TRBJ2-5; no definite D call. Looked up from germline, CDR1 is SGHTA and CDR2 is FQGNSA. This CDR3 is 14 amino acids long. The CDR3 coding sequence is TGTGCCAGTAGCCCTGGACGGAACCAAGGGACCCAGTACTTC. Encoded protein: CASSPGRNQGTQYF.

This clonotype is categorized as medium-sized. The chain recombines TRBV7-9 with TRBJ1-1, with D possibly matching TRBD1 (5 bases). The CDR3 sequence is 14 residues long. CDR1 SEHNR and CDR2 FQNEAQ come from the germline V gene (reference sequence). Trimming stripped 8 bases from V and 1 base from J, with 14 bases between. The CDR3 nucleotides read TGTGCCAGCGGCTGGTTAGGGGAGAACACTGAAGCTTTCTTT. This codes for CASGWLGENTEAFF.

By its share, this clonotype is medium-sized. V gene TRBV3-1 combines with J gene TRBJ1-1; a possible D gene is TRBD1 (5 bases). CDR1 is LGHDT and CDR2 is YNNKEL in the germline V gene (reference sequence). The CDR3 is 15 amino acids. V dropped 7 bases and J dropped 1 base, with 16 bases sitting between them. This chain's CDR3 is CASKEGTRPNTEAFF. CDR3 DNA: TGTGCCAGCAAAGAAGGGACGAGGCCGAACACTGAAGCTTTCTTT.

This clonotype is medium-sized. The chain uses TRBV6-5 and TRBJ2-6; maybe TRBD2 (6 bases). There are 14 residues in the CDR3. Looked up from germline, CDR1 is MNHEY and CDR2 is SVGAGI. Deletions cut 10 bases from V and 0 bases from J, with 10 bases between. DNA of the CDR3: TGTGCCACGGCCGGGAGCTCTGGGGCCAACGTCCTGACTTTC. This gives the protein CATAGSSGANVLTF.

This clonotype was detected ten times or more. The CDR3 nucleotides are TGTGCCAGCAGCAACGGGGGGGTCGGGACCCAAGAGACCCAGTACTTC. Translation: CASSNGGVGTQETQYF. The V call is TRBV6-5, the J call TRBJ2-5, with 8 bases lining up with TRBD2. The CDR3 has 16 amino acids. Germline V gene sequence: CDR1 MNHEY, CDR2 SVGAGI. With 6 bases clipped from V and 1 base from J, the junction kept 10 bases outside the gene matches.

The V call is TRBV30, the J call TRBJ1-3, with no clear D. With 0 bases removed from V and 2 bases from J, the gap between germline ends came to 11 bases. Germline assignment: CDR1 GTSNPN and CDR2 SVGIG (reference sequence). There are 15 residues in the CDR3. The CDR3 DNA sequence: TGTGCCTGGAGTGTACCACCCAGGACTGGAAACACCATATATTTT. This translates into CAWSVPPRTGNTIYF.

A note on this clonotype: This may be a read error, as it is one base from a much larger clone. The chain links TRBV3-1 to TRBJ2-7, with 7 bases aligning to TRBD1. CDR3 length: 14 amino acids. Trimming at V came to 3 bases and at J to 3 bases, leaving 5 bases not matched to a gene. Germline loops: CDR1 LGHDT, CDR2 YNNKEL (reference sequence). The CDR3 sequence is CASSHAGTDYEQYF. In DNA form, the CDR3 reads TGTGCCAGCAGCCACGCCGGGACAGACTACGAGCAGTACTTC.

The chain couples TRBV7-2 to TRBJ2-2, with D possibly matching TRBD1 (6 bases). From germline, CDR1 is SGHTA and CDR2 FQGNSA. The V gene lost 1 base and the J gene lost 4 bases, with 13 bases spanning the gap. This CDR3 is 16 amino acids long. CDR3 nucleotide sequence: TGTGCCAGCAGCTTAGAAGTTACAGGGCCCACCGGGGAGCTGTTTTTT. Protein: CASSLEVTGPTGELFF.

Within the sample, this clonotype is medium-sized. J is TRBJ2-7 and V is TRBV7-9; D could derive from TRBD1 or TRBD2 (5 bases each). The CDR3 extends over 12 amino acids. With 8 bases removed from V and 6 bases from J, the gap between germline ends came to 14 bases. Germline CDR1 is SEHNR and CDR2 is FQNEAQ (reference sequence). As DNA, the CDR3 is TGTGCCAGCGGGGGACGCGATGTCGAGCAGTACTTC. It encodes CASGGRDVEQYF. The full variable domain, in which reference TRBV7-9 and TRBJ2-7 provide the parts outside the CDR3, is DTGVSQNPRHKITKRGQNVTFRCDPISEHNRLYWYRQTLGQGPEFLTYFQNEAQLEKSRLLSDRFSAERPKGSFSTLEIQRTEQGDSAMYLCASGGRDVEQYFGPGTRLTVT.

This clonotype ranks as medium-sized. The gene calls are TRBV24-1 and TRBJ2-1; 7 positions match TRBD1. V was pared by 3 bases and J by 11 bases, with 6 bases of the junction left unmatched. In germline, CDR1 is KGHDR, CDR2 SFDVKD. This CDR3 has 13 residues. This CDR3 is CATSDLTTGKQFF. The CDR3 nucleotides read TGTGCCACCAGTGATCTTACGACAGGGAAGCAGTTCTTC.

The table lists this clonotype with many counts. The V call is TRBV28, the J call TRBJ1-1; D is unclear. The V gene lost 1 base and the J gene lost 8 bases, with 11 bases spanning the gap. The CDR3 sequence is 13 residues long. Germline assignment: CDR1 MDHEN and CDR2 SYDVKM. This CDR3 is CASSLSPRAEAFF. DNA for the CDR3: TGTGCCAGCAGTTTATCTCCCCGGGCCGAAGCTTTCTTT.

By frequency in the sample, this clonotype is medium-sized (0.01 to 0.1%). This chain connects TRBV7-9 to TRBJ1-2; 7 bases line up with TRBD1. The CDR3 has 13 residues. Trimming cost V 3 bases and J 5 bases; bases outside gene matches: 3. Germline CDR1 is SEHNR and CDR2 is FQNEAQ (reference sequence). The DNA of the CDR3 is TGTGCCAGCAGCTTGACAGGGTTGTATGGCTACACCTTC. It codes for CASSLTGLYGYTF.

In the case of this clonotype: This may be a read error, as it is one base from a much larger clone. The gene calls are TRBV30 and TRBJ1-2, with 10 bases lining up with TRBD1. CDR3 length: 14 residues. Germline assignment: CDR1 GTSNPN and CDR2 SVGIG (reference sequence). The CDR3 spells CTWSSGTGVSGYTF. The CDR3 coding sequence is TGTACCTGGAGCTCTGGGACAGGGGTATCGGGCTACACCTTC.

This clonotype is large by share. The rearrangement links TRBV29-1 to TRBJ1-1; 12 bases map to TRBD1. The germline V gene encodes CDR1 SQVTM and CDR2 ANQGSEA. The CDR3 spans 14 residues. The trim removed 2 bases at V and 8 bases at J, leaving 6 bases unmatched. The CDR3 here is CSVEPRDRGREAFF. For the CDR3, the DNA is TGCAGCGTTGAACCCCGGGACAGGGGGCGCGAAGCTTTCTTT.

By sample fraction, this clonotype is medium-sized (0.01 to 0.1%). The chain has TRBV20-1 and TRBJ2-1; 7 nucleotides agree with TRBD2. J gave up 0 bases and V 1 base, and 12 bases lay outside the gene matches. The CDR3 is 18 amino acids. Germline CDR1 reads DFQATT; CDR2 reads SNEGSKA (reference sequence). In nucleotides, the CDR3 is TGCAGTGCTAGAGTCAACCCTTTGCGGGAGCGCTCCTACAATGAGCAGTTCTTC. Amino acid sequence: CSARVNPLRERSYNEQFF.

By its share, this clonotype is medium-sized. This rearrangement joins TRBV5-5 to TRBJ2-5; possible D gene TRBD2, 6 bases. The CDR3 extends over 13 amino acids. Germline V gene data show CDR1 as SGHKS and CDR2 as YYEKEE (reference sequence). V gave up 4 bases and J gave up 2 bases, with 9 bases separating them. CDR3 in amino acids: CASSRDLQETQYF. CDR3 coding DNA: TGTGCCAGCAGCCGGGACTTGCAAGAGACCCAGTACTTC. Using reference TRBV5-5 and TRBJ2-5 for the parts outside the CDR3, the full variable domain is DAGVTQSPTHLIKTRGQQVTLRCSPISGHKSVSWYQQVLGQGPQFIFQYYEKEERGRGNFPDRFSARQFPNYSSELNVNALLLGDSALYLCASSRDLQETQYFGPGTRLLVL.

In its sample, this clonotype was seen many times. Here the CDR3 reads CASASPGPGLPAKYNEQFF. The DNA of the CDR3 is TGTGCCAGCGCCAGCCCCGGTCCGGGACTACCAGCCAAATACAATGAGCAGTTCTTC. The J gene is TRBJ2-1, the V gene TRBV28, with 7 bases lining up with TRBD2. Germline V gene lookup returns CDR1 MDHEN and CDR2 SYDVKM. V was pared by 8 bases and J by 4 bases, with 23 bases of the junction left unmatched. This CDR3 region has 19 residues. Full variable domain (remainder filled in from reference TRBV28 and TRBJ2-1): DVKVTQSSRYLVKRTGEKVFLECVQDMDHENMFWYRQDPGLGLRLIYFSYDVKMKEKGDIPEGYSVSREKKERFSLILESASTNQTSMYLCASASPGPGLPAKYNEQFFGPGTRLTVL.

By sample share, this clonotype is medium-sized. The CDR3 here is CASSPPRGEAFF. The CDR3, as DNA: TGTGCCAGCTCACCACCGCGGGGGGAAGCTTTCTTT. The rearrangement joins TRBV18 to TRBJ1-1; the D gene is possibly TRBD1 (5 bases). This CDR3 region has 12 residues. Deletions cut 0 bases from V and 8 bases from J, with 7 bases between. Germline loops: CDR1 KGHSH, CDR2 LQKENI.

A few counts support this clonotype. The chain joins TRBV28 to TRBJ2-1; no clear D gene. There are 17 residues in the CDR3. Germline assignment: CDR1 MDHEN and CDR2 SYDVKM. V lost 6 bases to trimming and J lost 5 bases, with 23 bases between them. This chain's CDR3 is CASRAPLRRTGNNEQFF. The CDR3 DNA follows: TGTGCCAGCAGGGCCCCCCTGAGGCGAACTGGAAACAATGAGCAGTTCTTC.